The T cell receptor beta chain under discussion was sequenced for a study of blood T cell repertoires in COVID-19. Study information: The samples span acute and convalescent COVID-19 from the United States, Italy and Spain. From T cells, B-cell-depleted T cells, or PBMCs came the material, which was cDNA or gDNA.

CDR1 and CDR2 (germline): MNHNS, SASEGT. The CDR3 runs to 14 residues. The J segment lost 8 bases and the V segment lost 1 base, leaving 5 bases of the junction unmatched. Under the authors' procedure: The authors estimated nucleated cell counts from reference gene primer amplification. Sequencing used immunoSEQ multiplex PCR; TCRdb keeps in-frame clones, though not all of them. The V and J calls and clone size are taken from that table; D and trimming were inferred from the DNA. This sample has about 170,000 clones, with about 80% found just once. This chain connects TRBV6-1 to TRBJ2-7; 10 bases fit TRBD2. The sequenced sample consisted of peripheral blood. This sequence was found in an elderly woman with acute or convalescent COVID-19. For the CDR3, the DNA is TGTGCCAGCAGTGAAGGCGGGACTAGCGCGAAGCAGTACTTC. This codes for CASSEGGTSAKQYF.